Shown below are 31 T cell receptor beta chains from a single sample sequenced in a study of CD8 T cells in ankylosing spondylitis. Study observations and caveats: There was a TCR beta motif, made of eight highly homologous variants, that appeared characteristic of ankylosing spondylitis blood.

TCRdb reanalysed the 5' RACE reads using MiXCR and keeps one entry per CDR3 protein. The sample includes a few hundred thousand distinct CDR3 sequences, approximately 17% of them seen just once. No antigens are known for them. Sequencing was done on a sample of blood, either unsorted or a sorted T cell fraction (not recorded which). These receptors all come from a male donor with ankylosing spondylitis.

CDR3 bases: TGTGCCAGCAGTGAGACCACAGGCGGGAGACACAATGAGCAGTTCTTC. It encodes CASSETTGGRHNEQFF. The chain recombines TRBV28 with TRBJ2-1; 7 bases fit TRBD2. With V trimmed by 5 bases and J by 5 bases, 12 bases remained unmatched. Germline CDR1 is MDHEN and CDR2 is SYDVKM. CDR3 length: 16 amino acids.

The CDR3 sequence: CSARDYRGTYNSPLHF. The CDR3 DNA is TGCAGTGCTAGAGATTACCGGGGCACCTATAATTCACCCCTCCACTTT. The chain recombines TRBV20-1 with TRBJ1-6, with a tentative D call TRBD1 (5 bases). CDR1 DFQATT and CDR2 SNEGSKA come from the germline V gene (reference sequence). V was pared by 0 bases and J by 2 bases, with 11 bases between. The CDR3 is 16 residues long.

V is TRBV9 and J is TRBJ2-5; 9 nucleotides agree with TRBD2. Germline assignment: CDR1 SGDLS and CDR2 YYNGEE. V shed 4 bases and J 7 bases; nucleotides not matched to a gene: 11. The CDR3 runs 15 residues. CDR3 DNA sequence: TGTGCCAGCAGCCCCCTAGTAGCGGGAGAGGGGACCCAGTACTTC. Translating gives CASSPLVAGEGTQYF.

This clonotype was found many times. This chain links TRBV12-3 or TRBV12-4 with TRBJ1-5; D is unresolved. This CDR3 has 12 residues. The V and J ends lost 3 bases and 5 bases respectively, with 5 bases between them. The CDR3 is CASSLVDQPQHF. CDR3 DNA sequence: TGTGCCAGCAGTTTGGTCGATCAGCCCCAGCATTTT.

This chain joins TRBV2 and TRBJ2-5; D may match TRBD1 or TRBD2 (5 bases each). Germline V lookup: CDR1 SNHLY, CDR2 FYNNEI. CDR3 length: 14 amino acids. The V and J ends lost 0 bases and 5 bases respectively, with 10 bases between them. CDR3 protein: CASSEAGVGETQYF. The CDR3 DNA sequence: TGTGCCAGCAGTGAAGCGGGGGTTGGGGAGACCCAGTACTTC.

This chain uses TRBV15 with TRBJ2-7, with D perhaps matching TRBD2 (6 bases). This CDR3 spans 13 amino acids. The V and J ends lost 6 bases and 3 bases respectively, with 12 bases between them. Germline values: CDR1 LNHNV, CDR2 YYDKDF (reference sequence). The DNA of the CDR3 is TGTGCCACCAGGCTTGGGGGGTTCTACGAGCAGTACTTC. It is translated as CATRLGGFYEQYF.

This clonotype occurred a few times. Here the CDR3 reads CASSSIRDRIAKNIQYF. Written as DNA, the CDR3 is TGTGCCAGCAGTTCGATCCGGGACCGAATAGCCAAAAACATTCAGTACTTC. This rearrangement joins TRBV6-5 to TRBJ2-4; either TRBD1 or TRBD2 may supply D (5 bases each). The V and J ends lost 4 bases and 0 bases respectively, with 16 bases between them. This CDR3 comprises 17 residues. The germline gives CDR1 MNHEY, CDR2 SVGAGI.

The rearrangement joins TRBV3-1 to TRBJ2-1; 8 bases match TRBD1. The CDR3 runs to 17 residues. The V gene's germline CDR1 is LGHDT and CDR2 YNNKEL (reference sequence). The trim removed 4 bases at V and 7 bases at J, leaving 15 bases unmatched. CDR3 loop: CASSLLRDRRSRNEQFF. CDR3 DNA: TGTGCCAGCAGCCTACTCCGGGACAGGCGTTCGCGGAATGAGCAGTTCTTC.

This clonotype was recorded a few times. This chain joins TRBV12-3 or TRBV12-4 and TRBJ2-5; 12 bases are a match to TRBD1. V was pared by 3 bases and J by 7 bases, with 9 bases of the junction left unmatched. This CDR3 contains 16 residues. The CDR3 DNA reads TGTGCCAGCAGTTTCCCCGGGACAGGGGGCGCAGGGACCCAGTACTTC. Its translation: CASSFPGTGGAGTQYF.

The chain joins TRBV29-1 to TRBJ2-1; 8 bases fit TRBD1. V was clipped by 7 bases and J by 2 bases; unmatched bases: 7. The V gene's germline CDR1 is SQVTM and CDR2 ANQGSEA. There are 14 residues in the CDR3. Here the CDR3 DNA reads TGCAGCGGAAGAGACAGGGGTGCCTACAATGAGCAGTTCTTC. Translation gives CSGRDRGAYNEQFF.

This rearrangement joins TRBV5-1 to TRBJ2-1; 10 bases are a match to TRBD2. This CDR3 has 15 amino acids. J gave up 6 bases and V 4 bases, and 7 bases lay outside the gene matches. Germline CDR1 SGHRS, CDR2 YFSETQ. CDR3 bases: TGCGCCAGCAGCATCGAAGCGGGGGGGCTCAATGAGCAGTTCTTC. It encodes CASSIEAGGLNEQFF.

This clonotype was counted between two and nine times. J is TRBJ2-7 and V is TRBV12-3 or TRBV12-4, with 9 positions matching TRBD1. This CDR3 spans 17 amino acids. The V and J ends lost 3 bases and 2 bases, in that order; junction bases with no gene match: 11. Written as DNA, the CDR3 is TGTGCCAGCAGTTTGGTCCTGAGGACAGGGGCCCCCTACGAGCAGTACTTC. It yields the protein CASSLVLRTGAPYEQYF.

The chain joins TRBV20-1 to TRBJ1-6, with D possibly being TRBD1 (5 bases). CDR1 and CDR2 from the germline V gene are DFQATT and SNEGSKA (reference sequence). V dropped 0 bases and J dropped 4 bases, with 10 bases sitting between them. The CDR3 spans 15 residues. CDR3 residues: CSARDGAVYNSPLHF. CDR3 coding DNA: TGCAGTGCTAGAGATGGGGCAGTTTATAATTCACCCCTCCACTTT.

This clonotype was detected a few times. This chain connects TRBV6-1 to TRBJ1-2; TRBD1 matches 9 bases. This CDR3 contains 14 residues. Germline V gene sequence: CDR1 MNHNS, CDR2 SASEGT. The V and J ends lost 6 bases and 6 bases, in that order; junction bases with no gene match: 8. The chain's CDR3 is CASRRGTGRDGYTF. CDR3 DNA: TGTGCCAGCAGGCGTGGGACAGGGCGGGATGGCTACACCTTC.

The chain joins TRBV20-1 to TRBJ1-2, with D possibly being TRBD1 (5 bases). Trimming removed 3 bases at V and 8 bases at J, with 16 bases between. The CDR3 is made up of 13 amino acids. Per germline, CDR1 DFQATT and CDR2 SNEGSKA (reference sequence). CDR3 protein: CSARPGTAWGYTF. CDR3 sequence (DNA): TGCAGTGCTAGGCCAGGGACGGCTTGGGGCTACACCTTC.

This clonotype was seen a few times. Here the CDR3 reads CASSQFAGALHAGELFF. CDR3 bases: TGTGCCAGCAGCCAATTCGCGGGGGCCCTCCACGCCGGGGAGCTGTTTTTT. The chain carries TRBV3-1 and TRBJ2-2; perhaps TRBD2 as D (7 bases). Germline CDR1 reads LGHDT; CDR2 reads YNNKEL (reference sequence). The CDR3 contains 17 residues. Trimming left V 2 bases short and J 6 bases short, with 19 bases between.

This clonotype was counted ten times or more. This chain connects TRBV20-1 to TRBJ2-6; D remains ambiguous. From germline, CDR1 is DFQATT and CDR2 SNEGSKA (reference sequence). This CDR3 has 14 amino acids. V was shortened by 2 bases and J by 1 base, with 6 bases between the two germline ends. The CDR3 spells CSARSESGANVLTF. CDR3 nucleotides: TGCAGTGCTAGATCCGAGTCTGGGGCCAACGTCCTGACTTTC.

This clonotype was seen a handful of times. CDR3 in amino acids: CASSTGTTPNTGELFF. Here the CDR3 DNA reads TGCGCCAGCAGCACGGGGACAACCCCGAACACCGGGGAGCTGTTTTTT. The chain recombines TRBV5-1 with TRBJ2-2; possible D gene TRBD1, 6 bases. In germline, CDR1 is SGHRS, CDR2 YFSETQ. The ends were cut back, 4 bases at V and 0 bases at J, with 13 bases in the middle. This CDR3 region has 16 residues.

This clonotype was detected a few times. The CDR3 loop is CASSYGERGSGNTIYF. CDR3 DNA sequence: TGTGCCAGCAGTTACGGGGAAAGGGGGTCTGGAAACACCATATATTTT. The rearrangement joins TRBV6-2 or TRBV6-3 to TRBJ1-3; D is perhaps TRBD1 (6 bases). This CDR3 has 16 residues. The V end was cut by 2 bases, the J end by 1 base, with 12 bases between. Germline CDR1 and CDR2: MNHEY and SVGEGT.

The chain joins TRBV29-1 to TRBJ2-3, with D hard to call. V was trimmed by 1 base and J by 4 bases, leaving 6 bases between them. The CDR3 loop spans 12 amino acids. Per germline, CDR1 SQVTM and CDR2 ANQGSEA. The CDR3 is CSVEGLADTQYF. CDR3 DNA sequence: TGCAGCGTTGAAGGCCTGGCAGATACGCAGTATTTT.

The rearrangement uses TRBV20-1 and TRBJ1-6; D not certain. Trimming left V 0 bases short and J 7 bases short, with 16 bases between. CDR3 size: 16 residues. From germline, CDR1 is DFQATT and CDR2 SNEGSKA (reference sequence). The CDR3 spells CSARDGELRANSPLHF. The CDR3, as DNA: TGCAGTGCTAGAGATGGGGAGTTACGGGCCAATTCACCCCTCCACTTT.

This chain joins TRBV20-1 and TRBJ1-5, with D hard to call. Deletions cut 0 bases from V and 3 bases from J, with 6 bases between. Germline lookup yields CDR1 DFQATT and CDR2 SNEGSKA (reference sequence). There are 13 residues in the CDR3. The chain's CDR3 is CSARDGHNQPQHF. The CDR3 nucleotides read TGCAGTGCTAGAGACGGCCACAATCAGCCCCAGCATTTT.

The chain uses TRBV29-1 and TRBJ2-3; no clear D gene. Trimming stripped 0 bases from V and 4 bases from J, with 8 bases between. Germline loops: CDR1 SQVTM, CDR2 ANQGSEA. This CDR3 comprises 13 residues. The CDR3 DNA is TGCAGCGTTGAAGATCCAAAGGCAGATACGCAGTATTTT. Translation: CSVEDPKADTQYF.

This clonotype has only a few counts. The V gene is TRBV2, the J gene TRBJ2-3, with 7 bases matching TRBD2. Germline CDR1 reads SNHLY; CDR2 reads FYNNEI. CDR3 length: 16 amino acids. Unmatched junction bases numbered 8, after V lost 5 bases and J lost 0 bases. This CDR3 is CASSYTSVTSTDTQYF. The CDR3, as DNA: TGTGCCAGCAGTTATACTAGCGTCACTAGCACAGATACGCAGTATTTT.

This clonotype was picked up a small number of times. The rearrangement links TRBV7-2 to TRBJ2-5, with TRBD2 matching 7 bases. This CDR3 comprises 13 residues. Trimming removed 6 bases from V and 5 bases from J; junction bases left unmatched: 6. Germline CDR1 SGHTA, CDR2 FQGNSA. The CDR3 DNA reads TGTGCCAGCAGTCAAGTGGGGGGGGAGACCCAGTACTTC. It specifies CASSQVGGETQYF.

This clonotype was seen at least ten times. The chain has TRBV20-1 and TRBJ1-2; D may be TRBD1 (5 bases). The germline gives CDR1 DFQATT, CDR2 SNEGSKA (reference sequence). This CDR3 region has 15 residues. The V end lost 4 bases, the J end lost 0 bases, and 15 bases lay between the germline ends. The CDR3 loop reads CSANPAGTTNYGYTF. The CDR3 coding sequence is TGCAGTGCTAATCCCGCCGGGACGACTAACTATGGCTACACCTTC.

This clonotype was observed at least ten times. The rearrangement uses TRBV20-1 and TRBJ1-2, with D possibly being TRBD1 (6 bases). From germline, CDR1 is DFQATT and CDR2 SNEGSKA (reference sequence). V gave up 4 bases and J gave up 7 bases, with 16 bases separating them. This CDR3 spans 13 amino acids. The CDR3: CSATSGGRGGYTF. Written as DNA, the CDR3 is TGCAGTGCTACTTCCGGGGGGCGCGGTGGCTACACCTTC.

Ten or more counts support this clonotype. The CDR3 DNA follows: TGTGCCAGCAGCGCCCAGGTCACCGGGGAGCTGTTTTTT. It is translated as CASSAQVTGELFF. The chain links TRBV9 to TRBJ2-2; D remains unclear. Germline values: CDR1 SGDLS, CDR2 YYNGEE. V was cut by 3 bases and J by 4 bases, with 7 bases left in between. The CDR3 length is 13 residues.

In its sample, this clonotype was seen a few times. The V and J genes are TRBV6-5 and TRBJ2-1; weak D call: TRBD2 (6 bases). Germline lookup yields CDR1 MNHEY and CDR2 SVGAGI. V was shortened by 5 bases and J by 8 bases, with 10 bases between the two germline ends. The CDR3 covers 12 residues. The chain's CDR3 is CASSRTSYEQFF. The CDR3 region has the DNA TGTGCCAGCAGTCGTACTAGCTATGAGCAGTTCTTC.

This clonotype was counted a few times. The rearrangement uses TRBV28 and TRBJ2-2; D possibly uses TRBD1 or TRBD2 (5 bases each). This CDR3 comprises 16 residues. V was cut by 2 bases and J by 7 bases, with 17 bases left in between. Germline CDR1 is MDHEN and CDR2 is SYDVKM. CDR3: CASSLLPGPRHGELFF. The CDR3 DNA reads TGTGCCAGCAGTTTACTGCCGGGACCCCGCCACGGGGAGCTGTTTTTT.

This clonotype came up a few times. V and J are TRBV7-9 and TRBJ1-3; maybe TRBD1 (5 bases). V shed 5 bases and J shed 0 bases, with 14 bases lying between them. Per the germline V gene, CDR1 is SEHNR and CDR2 is FQNEAQ (reference sequence). This CDR3 has 16 residues. CDR3 region: CASSPWVGGSGNTIYF. The CDR3 DNA sequence: TGTGCCAGCAGCCCGTGGGTCGGGGGCTCTGGAAACACCATATATTTT.